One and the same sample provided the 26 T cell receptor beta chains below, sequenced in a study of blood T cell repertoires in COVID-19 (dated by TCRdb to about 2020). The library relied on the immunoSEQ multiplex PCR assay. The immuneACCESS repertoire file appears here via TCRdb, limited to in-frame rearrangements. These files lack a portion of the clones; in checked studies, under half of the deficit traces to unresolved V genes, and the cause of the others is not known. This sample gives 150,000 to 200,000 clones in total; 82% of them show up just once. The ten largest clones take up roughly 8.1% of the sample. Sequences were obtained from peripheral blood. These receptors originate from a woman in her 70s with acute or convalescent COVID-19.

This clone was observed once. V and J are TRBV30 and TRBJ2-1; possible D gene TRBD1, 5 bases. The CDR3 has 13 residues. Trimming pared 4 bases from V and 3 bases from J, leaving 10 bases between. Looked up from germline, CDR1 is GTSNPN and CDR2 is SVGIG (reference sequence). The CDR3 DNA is TGTGCCTGGAAAGGGGCCTTCTACAATGAGCAGTTCTTC. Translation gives CAWKGAFYNEQFF.

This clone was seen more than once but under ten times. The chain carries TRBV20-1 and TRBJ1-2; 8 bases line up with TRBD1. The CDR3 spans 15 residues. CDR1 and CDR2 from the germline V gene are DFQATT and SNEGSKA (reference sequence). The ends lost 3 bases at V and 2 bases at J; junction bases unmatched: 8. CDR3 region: CSASRGQGRNYGYTF. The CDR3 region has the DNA TGCAGTGCTAGTCGCGGACAGGGACGGAACTATGGCTACACCTTC.

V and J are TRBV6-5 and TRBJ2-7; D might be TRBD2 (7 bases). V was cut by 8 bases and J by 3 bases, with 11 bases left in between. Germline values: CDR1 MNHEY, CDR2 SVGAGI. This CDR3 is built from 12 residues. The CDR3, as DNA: TGTGCCAGCGCAGGGGAGGGCTACGAGCAGTACTTC. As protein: CASAGEGYEQYF.

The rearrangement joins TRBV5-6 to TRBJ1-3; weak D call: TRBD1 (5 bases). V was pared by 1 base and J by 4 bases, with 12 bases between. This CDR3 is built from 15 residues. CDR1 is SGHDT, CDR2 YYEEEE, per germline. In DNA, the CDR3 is TGTGCCAGCAGCTTGTCCAGGGTATACGGAAACACCATATATTTT. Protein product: CASSLSRVYGNTIYF.

The chain's CDR3 is CASSYSGQKNQPQHF. The CDR3 nucleotides are TGTGCCAGCAGTTACTCGGGACAGAAGAATCAGCCCCAGCATTTT. J is TRBJ1-5 and V is TRBV6-2 or TRBV6-3; 7 nucleotides align to TRBD1. V lost 0 bases, J lost 4 bases, and 3 bases stayed unmatched. Germline CDR1 MNHEY, CDR2 SVGEGT. This CDR3 region has 15 residues.

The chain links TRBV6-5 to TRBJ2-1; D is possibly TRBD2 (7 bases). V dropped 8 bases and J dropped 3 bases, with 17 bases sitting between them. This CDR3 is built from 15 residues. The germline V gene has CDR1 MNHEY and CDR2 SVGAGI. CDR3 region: CASWSRRGLYNEQFF. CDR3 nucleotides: TGTGCCAGCTGGTCGAGGCGGGGGCTCTACAATGAGCAGTTCTTC.

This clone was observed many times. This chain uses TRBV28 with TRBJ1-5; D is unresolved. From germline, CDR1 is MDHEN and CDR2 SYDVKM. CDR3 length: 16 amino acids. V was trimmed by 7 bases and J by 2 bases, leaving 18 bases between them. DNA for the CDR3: TGTGCCAGCACTGCCGGCGGGTCCGGGCGCAATCAGCCCCAGCATTTT. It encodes CASTAGGSGRNQPQHF.

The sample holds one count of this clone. CDR3 bases: TGCAGTGCTAGTTCGGGACAGATCAATCAGCCCCAGCATTTT. Translated, it gives CSASSGQINQPQHF. The chain joins TRBV20-1 to TRBJ1-5; 7 bases agree with TRBD1. Germline V gene sequence: CDR1 DFQATT, CDR2 SNEGSKA (reference sequence). J gave up 3 bases and V 3 bases, and 5 bases lay outside the gene matches. The CDR3 loop spans 14 amino acids.

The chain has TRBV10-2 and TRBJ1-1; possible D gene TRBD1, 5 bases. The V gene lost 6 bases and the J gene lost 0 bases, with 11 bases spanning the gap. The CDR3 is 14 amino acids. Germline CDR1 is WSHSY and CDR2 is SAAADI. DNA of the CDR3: TGCGCCAGCAGGGACATCCGTCTGAACACTGAAGCTTTCTTT. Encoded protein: CASRDIRLNTEAFF.

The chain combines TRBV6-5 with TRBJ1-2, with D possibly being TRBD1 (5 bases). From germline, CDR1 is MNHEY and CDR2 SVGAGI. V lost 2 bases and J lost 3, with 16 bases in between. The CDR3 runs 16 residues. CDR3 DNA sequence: TGTGCCAGCAGTTACGGACACCGCTTAAGATACTATGGCTACACCTTC. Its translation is CASSYGHRLRYYGYTF.

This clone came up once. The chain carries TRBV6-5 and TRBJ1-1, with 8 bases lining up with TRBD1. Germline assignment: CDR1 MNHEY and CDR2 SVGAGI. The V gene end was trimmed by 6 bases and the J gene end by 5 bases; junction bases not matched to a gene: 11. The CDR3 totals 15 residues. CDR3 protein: CASRRPRGRQTEAFF. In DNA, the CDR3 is TGTGCCAGCAGACGCCCCAGGGGGCGTCAGACTGAAGCTTTCTTT.

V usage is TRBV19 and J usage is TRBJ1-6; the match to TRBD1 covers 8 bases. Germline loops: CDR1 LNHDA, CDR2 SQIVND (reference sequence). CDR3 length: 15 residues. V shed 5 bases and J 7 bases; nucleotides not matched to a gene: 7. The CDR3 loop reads CASSPRTGKNSPLHF. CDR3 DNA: TGTGCCAGTAGTCCCAGGACAGGGAAGAATTCACCCCTCCACTTT.

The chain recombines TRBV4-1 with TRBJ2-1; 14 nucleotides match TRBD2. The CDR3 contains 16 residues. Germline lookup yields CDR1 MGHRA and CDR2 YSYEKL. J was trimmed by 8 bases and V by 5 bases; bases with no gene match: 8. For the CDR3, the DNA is TGCGCCAGCAGCAGGGGACTAGCGGGAGATCGTGATGAGCAGTTCTTC. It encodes CASSRGLAGDRDEQFF.

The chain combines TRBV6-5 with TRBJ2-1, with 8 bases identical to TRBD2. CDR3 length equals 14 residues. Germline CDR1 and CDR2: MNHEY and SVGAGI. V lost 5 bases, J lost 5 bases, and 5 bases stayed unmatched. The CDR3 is CASSRAGVDNEQFF. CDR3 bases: TGTGCCAGCAGTAGAGCGGGAGTGGACAATGAGCAGTTCTTC.

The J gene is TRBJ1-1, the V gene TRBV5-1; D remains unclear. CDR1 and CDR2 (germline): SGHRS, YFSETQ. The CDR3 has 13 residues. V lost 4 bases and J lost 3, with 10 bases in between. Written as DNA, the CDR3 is TGCGCCAGCAGCAGCGCAACGGACACTGAAGCTTTCTTT. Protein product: CASSSATDTEAFF.

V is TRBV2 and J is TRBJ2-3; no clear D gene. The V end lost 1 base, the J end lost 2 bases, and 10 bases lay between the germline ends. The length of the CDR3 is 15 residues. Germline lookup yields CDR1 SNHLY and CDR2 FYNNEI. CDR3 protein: CASSEVRLNTDTQYF. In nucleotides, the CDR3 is TGTGCCAGCAGTGAAGTTAGACTGAACACAGATACGCAGTATTTT.

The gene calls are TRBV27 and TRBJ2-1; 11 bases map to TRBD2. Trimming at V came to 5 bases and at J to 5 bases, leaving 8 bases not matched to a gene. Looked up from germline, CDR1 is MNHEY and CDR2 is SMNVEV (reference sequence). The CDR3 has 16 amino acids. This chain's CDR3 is CASSHPSGRTNNEQFF. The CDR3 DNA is TGTGCCAGCAGTCACCCTAGCGGGAGGACCAACAATGAGCAGTTCTTC.

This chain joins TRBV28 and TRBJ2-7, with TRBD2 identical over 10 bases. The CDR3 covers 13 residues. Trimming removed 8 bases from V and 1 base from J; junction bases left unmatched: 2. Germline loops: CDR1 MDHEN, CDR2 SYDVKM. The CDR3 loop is CASRTSGSYEQYF. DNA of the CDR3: TGTGCCAGCCGGACTAGCGGTTCCTACGAGCAGTACTTC.

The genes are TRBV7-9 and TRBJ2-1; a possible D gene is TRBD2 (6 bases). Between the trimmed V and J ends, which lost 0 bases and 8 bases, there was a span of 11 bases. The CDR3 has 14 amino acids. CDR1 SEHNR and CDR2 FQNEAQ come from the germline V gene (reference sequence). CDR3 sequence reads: CASSLARREDEQFF. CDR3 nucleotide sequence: TGTGCCAGCAGCTTAGCGCGGAGGGAAGATGAGCAGTTCTTC.

In nucleotides, the CDR3 is TGCAGCGTTGAAGGGACAGGGAGTATGAGCTACACCTTC. Protein: CSVEGTGSMSYTF. The V and J genes are TRBV29-1 and TRBJ1-2; 8 nucleotides agree with TRBD1. The CDR3 is 13 amino acids. After removal of 1 base from V and 9 bases from J, the junction contained 7 bases not matched to a gene. Germline values: CDR1 SQVTM, CDR2 ANQGSEA.

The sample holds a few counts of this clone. CDR3 region: CASSEMGGNYEQYF. The CDR3 DNA is TGTGCCAGCAGTGAAATGGGGGGGAACTACGAGCAGTACTTC. The chain carries TRBV6-1 and TRBJ2-7, with 7 bases aligning to TRBD2. CDR3 size: 14 residues. CDR1 and CDR2 (germline): MNHNS, SASEGT. J gave up 3 bases and V 2 bases, and 4 bases lay outside the gene matches.

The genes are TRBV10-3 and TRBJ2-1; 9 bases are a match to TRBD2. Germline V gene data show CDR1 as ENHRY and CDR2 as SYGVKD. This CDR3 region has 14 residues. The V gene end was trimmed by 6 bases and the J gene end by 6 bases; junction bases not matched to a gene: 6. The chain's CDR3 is CAIRASGMSNEQFF. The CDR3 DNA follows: TGTGCCATCAGGGCTAGCGGGATGAGCAATGAGCAGTTCTTC.

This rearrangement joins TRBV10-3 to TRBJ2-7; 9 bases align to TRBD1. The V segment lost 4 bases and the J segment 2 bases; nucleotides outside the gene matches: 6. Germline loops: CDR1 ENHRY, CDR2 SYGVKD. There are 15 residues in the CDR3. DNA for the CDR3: TGTGCCATCAGTGGACAGGGGGATAGCGCCTACGAGCAGTACTTC. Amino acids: CAISGQGDSAYEQYF.

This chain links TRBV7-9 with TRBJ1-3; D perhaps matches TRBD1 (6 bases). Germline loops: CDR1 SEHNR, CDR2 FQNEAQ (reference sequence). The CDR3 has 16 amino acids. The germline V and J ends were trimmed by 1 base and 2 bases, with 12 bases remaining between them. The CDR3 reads CASSLDTGSAGNTIYF. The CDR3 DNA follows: TGTGCCAGCAGCTTAGATACAGGGTCTGCTGGAAACACCATATATTTT.

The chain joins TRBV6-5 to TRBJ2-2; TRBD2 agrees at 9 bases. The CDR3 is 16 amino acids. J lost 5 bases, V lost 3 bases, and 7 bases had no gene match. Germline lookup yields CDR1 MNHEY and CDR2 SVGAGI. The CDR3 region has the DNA TGTGCCAGCAGTTATCGGTCCGCGGGAGGGACCGGGGAGCTGTTTTTT. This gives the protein CASSYRSAGGTGELFF.

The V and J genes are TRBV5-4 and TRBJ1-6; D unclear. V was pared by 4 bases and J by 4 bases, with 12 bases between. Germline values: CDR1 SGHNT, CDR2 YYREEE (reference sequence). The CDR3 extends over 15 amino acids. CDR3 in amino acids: CASSMAGIYNSPLHF. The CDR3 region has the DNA TGTGCCAGCAGCATGGCCGGGATTTATAATTCACCCCTCCACTTT. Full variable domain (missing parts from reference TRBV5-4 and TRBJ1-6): ETGVTQSPTHLIKTRGQQVTLRCSSQSGHNTVSWYQQALGQGPQFIFQYYREEENGRGNFPPRFSGLQFPNYSSELNVNALELDDSALYLCASSMAGIYNSPLHFGNGTRLTVT.